This passage covers 14 T cell receptor beta chains from one sample sequenced in a study of blood T cell repertoires in COVID-19. TCRdb's copy holds only in-frame clones and misses some; the assay was immunoSEQ multiplex PCR. Of 150,000 to 200,000 clones listed, roughly 82% are singletons. Sequenced material: peripheral blood. These receptors were collected from an older woman with acute or convalescent COVID-19.

The V and J genes are TRBV3-1 (or the pseudogene TRBV3-2) and TRBJ2-3; unclear D gene. Trimming removed 0 bases from V and 2 bases from J, with 12 bases in between. The CDR3 contains 16 residues. In germline, CDR1 is LGHDT, CDR2 YNNKEL (reference sequence). CDR3 residues: CASSQDNYSTTDTQYF. CDR3 nucleotide sequence: TGTGCCAGCAGCCAAGATAACTACTCTACCACAGATACGCAGTATTTT.

The genes are TRBV6-6 and TRBJ1-5; possibly TRBD1 for D (5 bases). The V end lost 2 bases, the J end lost 0 bases, and 8 bases lay between the germline ends. The CDR3 contains 15 residues. The V gene's germline CDR1 is MNHNY and CDR2 SVGAGI (reference sequence). The CDR3 region is CASSYDSYSNQPQHF. The CDR3, as DNA: TGTGCCAGCAGTTACGACAGCTATAGCAATCAGCCCCAGCATTTT.

The chain carries TRBV3-1 (or the pseudogene TRBV3-2) and TRBJ1-5; 7 nucleotides match TRBD1. The J segment lost 7 bases and the V segment lost 1 base, leaving 7 bases of the junction unmatched. The CDR3 has 15 residues. Looked up from germline, CDR1 is LGHDT and CDR2 is YNNKEL (reference sequence). The CDR3 DNA sequence: TGTGCCAGCAGCCAAGGAAAAGGGGGCGGGCAGCCCCAGCATTTT. Protein: CASSQGKGGGQPQHF.

CDR3 sequence: CASSPRGGDYEQYF. DNA of the CDR3: TGTGCCAGCAGTCCCCGCGGGGGGGATTACGAGCAGTACTTC. The chain joins TRBV6-2 or TRBV6-3 to TRBJ2-7, with 9 nucleotides matching TRBD2. The CDR3 is 14 amino acids. Germline CDR1 MNHEY, CDR2 SVGEGT. V was clipped by 5 bases and J by 4 bases; unmatched bases: 6.

The V gene is TRBV14, the J gene TRBJ2-5; D might be TRBD2 (5 bases). CDR3 length: 14 residues. The germline V gene encodes CDR1 SGHDN and CDR2 FVKESK. V shed 5 bases and J shed 5 bases, with 15 bases lying between them. This CDR3 reads CASSKIRGTETQYF. CDR3 nucleotide sequence: TGTGCCAGCAGCAAAATACGGGGAACGGAGACCCAGTACTTC.

The V call is TRBV24-1, the J call TRBJ1-2; 7 positions agree with TRBD1. The J segment lost 8 bases and the V segment lost 7 bases, leaving 3 bases of the junction unmatched. Per germline, CDR1 KGHDR and CDR2 SFDVKD. The CDR3 length is 11 residues. The CDR3 region is CATSRGFGYTF. The CDR3 DNA reads TGTGCCACCAGCAGGGGGTTCGGCTACACCTTC.

The V call is TRBV10-3, the J call TRBJ1-5; 8 bases are a match to TRBD1. Germline assignment: CDR1 ENHRY and CDR2 SYGVKD. The CDR3 totals 15 residues. The ends lost 1 base at V and 7 bases at J; junction bases unmatched: 6. The DNA for the CDR3 is TGTGCCATCAGTGAGTTCGGGACAGGAGAACAGCCCCAGCATTTT. It codes for CAISEFGTGEQPQHF.

The chain combines TRBV4-1 with TRBJ1-4, with 10 bases aligning to TRBD1. The germline V gene encodes CDR1 MGHRA and CDR2 YSYEKL. This CDR3 is built from 16 residues. After removal of 4 bases from V and 6 bases from J, the junction contained 8 bases not matched to a gene. CDR3 nucleotide sequence: TGCGCCAGCAGCCGCCGGGACAGGGGAGTGGATGAAAAACTGTTTTTT. It is translated as CASSRRDRGVDEKLFF.

This clone has a single count. The chain combines TRBV2 with TRBJ2-4; D perhaps matches TRBD1 (6 bases). Germline CDR1 reads SNHLY; CDR2 reads FYNNEI. The CDR3 loop spans 12 amino acids. The V and J ends lost 7 bases and 4 bases respectively, with 8 bases between them. CDR3 nucleotide sequence: TGTGCCAGCAACAGGGAGAAAAACATTCAGTACTTC. Amino acid sequence: CASNREKNIQYF.

Here the CDR3 reads CASSTSTGEKEKLFF. Written as DNA, the CDR3 is TGTGCCAGCAGCACCTCGACAGGGGAGAAGGAAAAACTGTTTTTT. V and J are TRBV7-9 and TRBJ1-4; TRBD1 agrees at 8 bases. With V trimmed by 5 bases and J by 8 bases, 10 bases remained unmatched. The CDR3 covers 15 residues. Germline CDR1 is SEHNR and CDR2 is FQNEAQ (reference sequence).

The V call is TRBV12-3 or TRBV12-4, the J call TRBJ1-6; D is ambiguous. The V end was cut by 2 bases, the J end by 8 bases, with 7 bases between. The CDR3 consists of 13 residues. The CDR3, as DNA: TGTGCCAGCAGTTTAAGGAGGGATTCACCCCTCCACTTT. Translation gives CASSLRRDSPLHF.

CDR3 loop: CASSVTGGVTEAFF. The CDR3 DNA reads TGCGCCAGCAGCGTAACAGGGGGGGTCACTGAAGCTTTCTTT. The chain recombines TRBV5-1 with TRBJ1-1; the match to TRBD1 covers 8 bases. V trimming: 4 bases; J trimming: 4 bases; junction bases outside the gene matches: 6. Germline-derived CDR1 and CDR2 are SGHRS and YFSETQ. CDR3 size: 14 residues.

The genes are TRBV27 and TRBJ2-4; D is possibly TRBD1 (6 bases). V was cut by 3 bases and J by 7 bases, with 10 bases left in between. Germline V gives CDR1 MNHEY, CDR2 SMNVEV (reference sequence). This CDR3 region has 13 residues. The CDR3 region is CASSLRQENIQYF. CDR3 in DNA: TGTGCCAGCAGTTTGAGACAGGAGAACATTCAGTACTTC.

The chain recombines TRBV3-1 (or the pseudogene TRBV3-2) with TRBJ1-2; no clear D gene. The CDR3 has 15 amino acids. The V end lost 4 bases, the J end lost 8 bases, and 20 bases lay between the germline ends. Germline CDR1 is LGHDT and CDR2 is YNNKEL (reference sequence). The CDR3 DNA is TGTGCCAGCAGCCGCTCCCGTCTGGGAGGGAGGGGCTACACCTTC. Its translation: CASSRSRLGGRGYTF.